These T cell receptor beta chains were read from a single sample in a study of T cell responses to AZD1222 COVID-19 vaccine. Generated by immunoSEQ multiplex PCR, the TCRdb table keeps only in-frame clones and is missing some. The sample contains under 130,000 clones, under 95% of which appear only once. Sample: peripheral blood, taken on day 0 of AZD1222 vaccination. These receptor sequences come from an adult in good health. Both conserved end residues are part of each CDR3. A D gene is named only where the DNA matches it firmly. Clone size, where shown, is once, few, many, or a class for clones that have expanded.

CDR3	DNA	size	J	V	D
CASSSGLAGGPTDTQYF	TGCGCCAGCAGCTCCGGACTAGCGGGAGGGCCGACAGATACGCAGTATTTT	-	TRBJ2-3	TRBV5-1	TRBD2
CASSTWTSTGELFF	TGTGCCAGCAGTACATGGACTAGCACCGGGGAGCTGTTTTTT	-	TRBJ2-2	TRBV28	TRBD2
CASSLRQGGNTIYF	TGCGCCAGCAGCCTGCGACAGGGTGGAAACACCATATATTTT	-	TRBJ1-3	TRBV5-1	TRBD1
CASSYSGTGGEYF	TGTGCCAGCAGCTACTCCGGGACAGGGGGCGAGTACTTC	-	TRBJ2-7	TRBV7-9	TRBD1
CAWSLTGLGYEQYF	TGTGCCTGGAGCCTGACAGGACTGGGCTACGAGCAGTACTTC	-	TRBJ2-7	TRBV30	-
CASSLDRGFNSPLHF	TGCGCCAGCAGCCTGGACCGGGGCTTTAATTCACCCCTCCACTTT	once	TRBJ1-6	TRBV5-1	-
CASSPGTGRTYEQYF	TGTGCCAGCAGCCCCGGGACAGGGCGAACCTACGAGCAGTACTTC	-	TRBJ2-7	TRBV6-2/TRBV6-3	TRBD1
CASSSRTGGLNTEAFF	TGCGCCAGCAGCTCAAGGACAGGGGGGTTGAACACTGAAGCTTTCTTT	-	TRBJ1-1	TRBV5-1	TRBD1
CASSQDSYRARETQYF	TGTGCCAGCAGCCAAGATTCCTACAGGGCGAGGGAGACCCAGTACTTC	-	TRBJ2-5	TRBV14	-
CASSQVAATGNTIYF	TGTGCCAGCAGCCAAGTCGCGGCGACTGGAAACACCATATATTTT	-	TRBJ1-3	TRBV4-2	-
CASSWARNQPQHF	TGTGCCAGTAGTTGGGCCCGCAATCAGCCCCAGCATTTT	-	TRBJ1-5	TRBV19	-
CSAPGNTEAFF	TGCAGTGCTCCGGGGAACACTGAAGCTTTCTTT	-	TRBJ1-1	TRBV20-1	-
CASSADRGLYGYTF	TGTGCCAGCAGCGCCGACAGGGGGCTCTATGGCTACACCTTC	-	TRBJ1-2	TRBV9	TRBD1
CSASVGVNYGYTF	TGCAGTGCTAGTGTGGGAGTTAACTATGGCTACACCTTC	-	TRBJ1-2	TRBV20-1	-
CSVEAGGWTEAFF	TGCAGCGTTGAAGCAGGGGGCTGGACTGAAGCTTTCTTT	-	TRBJ1-1	TRBV29-1	TRBD1
CASSLATLVDEQFF	TGTGCCAGCAGTTTGGCTACCCTCGTTGATGAGCAGTTCTTC	-	TRBJ2-1	TRBV28	-
CASSYGGGNQPQHF	TGTGCCAGCAGTTACGGTGGTGGCAATCAGCCCCAGCATTTT	once	TRBJ1-5	TRBV6-2/TRBV6-3	-
CASSRGAGDSGNTIYF	TGCGCCAGCAGCCGTGGGGCAGGCGACTCTGGAAACACCATATATTTT	once	TRBJ1-3	TRBV4-3	-
CASSYSPLGNTEAFF	TGTGCCAGCAGTTACTCACCATTGGGAAACACTGAAGCTTTCTTT	few	TRBJ1-1	TRBV6-2/TRBV6-3	-
CASSLEGQGASGNTIYF	TGCGCCAGCAGCTTGGAGGGACAGGGGGCCTCTGGAAACACCATATATTTT	-	TRBJ1-3	TRBV5-1	TRBD1
CASSPDRGSQPQHF	TGTGCCAGCTCCCCGGACAGGGGGAGCCAGCCCCAGCATTTT	-	TRBJ1-5	TRBV18	TRBD1
CASSAENRGRQYF	TGTGCCAGCAGCGCGGAGAACAGGGGGCGGCAGTACTTC	-	TRBJ2-7	TRBV11-2	TRBD1
CAWSVLQGVPHSPLHF	TGTGCCTGGAGTGTACTTCAGGGGGTCCCTCATTCACCCCTCCACTTT	-	TRBJ1-6	TRBV30	TRBD1
CASRGYSWTTSTSGANVLTF	TGTGCCAGCAGGGGATACTCATGGACAACGTCAACTTCCGGGGCCAACGTCCTGACTTTC	once	TRBJ2-6	TRBV2	-
CASGGTVWYTQYF	TGTGCCAGTGGGGGGACAGTATGGTATACGCAGTATTTT	-	TRBJ2-3	TRBV27	-
CASSSSGSGANVLTF	TGCGCCAGCAGCTCATCAGGGTCTGGGGCCAACGTCCTGACTTTC	-	TRBJ2-6	TRBV5-1	-
CSASRQGHTIYF	TGCAGTGCTAGTAGGCAGGGACACACCATATATTTT	-	TRBJ1-3	TRBV20-1	-
CASSSRTGSGYTF	TGTGCCAGCAGTTCCCGGACAGGTTCGGGCTACACCTTC	once	TRBJ1-2	TRBV12-3/TRBV12-4	TRBD1
CASSQDLEKLFF	TGTGCCAGCAGCCAAGATTTGGAAAAACTGTTTTTT	-	TRBJ1-4	TRBV4-2	-
CAWSPGQGDFF	TGTGCCTGGAGTCCGGGACAGGGGGATTTCTTC	-	TRBJ2-1	TRBV30	TRBD1
CASSLRPGTVHSGNTIYF	TGTGCCAGCAGCCTCCGCCCCGGGACAGTCCACTCTGGAAACACCATATATTTT	-	TRBJ1-3	TRBV3-1/TRBV3-2	TRBD1